One and the same sample provided the 20 T cell receptor beta chains below, sequenced in a study of identical twins (dated by TCRdb to the mid-2010s). Library creation used 5' RACE. Reads for this sample came from an Illumina HiSeq 2000. The public reads were quality trimmed at Q25 with fastp and then assembled into clones with MiXCR by TCRdb, keeping productive beta chains. Rows matching on CDR3 protein sequence are summarized as one entry with the most common DNA and genes. This sample is represented by hundreds of thousands of distinct CDR3 sequences; under 9% of them were singletons. Together, the top ten hold approximately 0.89% of the sample. These data were also reused for a study on yellow fever vaccine responses in identical twins.

Sequenced: PBMCs. Receptors were obtained from a woman aged 18-35 years in good health.

This clonotype was observed a few times. This sequence joins TRBV5-1 and TRBJ1-1, with 9 bases lining up with TRBD1. The CDR3 loop spans 15 amino acids. The V segment lost 4 bases and the J segment 4 bases; nucleotides outside the gene matches: 8. The germline V gene encodes CDR1 SGHRS and CDR2 YFSETQ. The CDR3 loop is CASSPPTGGGTEAFF. The CDR3 bases are TGCGCCAGCAGCCCCCCGACAGGGGGGGGCACTGAAGCTTTCTTT.

The V call is TRBV10-2, the J call TRBJ2-1, with TRBD2 matching 11 bases. The CDR3 is 14 residues long. V lost 7 bases, J lost 10 bases, and 9 bases stayed unmatched. Germline V lookup: CDR1 WSHSY, CDR2 SAAADI. CDR3 region: CASMATSGRGEQFF. In DNA form, the CDR3 reads TGCGCCAGCATGGCAACTAGCGGGAGAGGCGAGCAGTTCTTC.

The gene calls are TRBV10-3 and TRBJ2-2; D not certain. Looked up from germline, CDR1 is ENHRY and CDR2 is SYGVKD. This CDR3 is 14 amino acids long. Trimming stripped 3 bases from V and 1 base from J, with 6 bases between. In DNA form, the CDR3 reads TGTGCCATCAGTGAAAGGGTGAACACCGGGGAGCTGTTTTTT. Translating gives CAISERVNTGELFF.

The table lists this clonotype with a few counts. The gene calls are TRBV5-1 and TRBJ2-5; D assignment may be TRBD1 or TRBD2 (5 bases each). CDR1 and CDR2 from the germline V gene are SGHRS and YFSETQ. Trimming took off 3 bases at V and 5 bases at J, with 17 bases between the two ends. The CDR3 is made up of 15 amino acids. This chain's CDR3 is CASSSQSSGRETQYF. In nucleotides, the CDR3 is TGCGCCAGCAGCTCCCAGAGCTCGGGGCGGGAGACCCAGTACTTC.

The chain recombines TRBV29-1 with TRBJ2-7, with TRBD2 as a possible D gene (5 bases). This CDR3 is built from 12 residues. Germline CDR1 reads SQVTM; CDR2 reads ANQGSEA. Deletions cut 4 bases from V and 4 bases from J, with 11 bases between. In DNA, the CDR3 is TGCAGCGTTGGGACTGGTAGTTACGAGCAGTACTTC. It is translated as CSVGTGSYEQYF.

This clonotype showed up many times. V and J are TRBV7-8 and TRBJ2-3; D is undetermined. Trimming took off 6 bases at V and 6 bases at J, with 4 bases between the two ends. The germline gives CDR1 SGHVS, CDR2 FQNEAQ. The CDR3 consists of 10 residues. In DNA, the CDR3 is TGTGCCAGCAGGGGGGATACGCAGTATTTT. Protein sequence: CASRGDTQYF.

This clonotype has ten or more counts. The gene calls are TRBV9 and TRBJ1-1, with TRBD1 matching 9 bases. Losses at the gene ends were 0 bases for V and 8 bases for J; bases not matched to a gene: 8. Germline CDR1 is SGDLS and CDR2 is YYNGEE. The CDR3 length is 15 residues. CDR3 DNA sequence: TGTGCCAGCAGCGTAGGGGACAGGGCATACGTAGAAGCTTTCTTT. This translates into CASSVGDRAYVEAFF.

This clonotype was found a few times. The genes are TRBV28 and TRBJ2-7; 10 nucleotides agree with TRBD2. Trimming cost V 5 bases and J 3 bases; bases outside gene matches: 7. This CDR3 comprises 15 residues. Germline CDR1 reads MDHEN; CDR2 reads SYDVKM. The CDR3, as DNA: TGTGCCAGCAGTGGTTTCGGGACTAGCGTCTACGAGCAGTACTTC. Translation: CASSGFGTSVYEQYF.

The rearrangement uses TRBV9 and TRBJ1-6, with D hard to call. This CDR3 spans 16 amino acids. Per the germline V gene, CDR1 is SGDLS and CDR2 is YYNGEE. V dropped 0 bases and J dropped 0 bases, with 7 bases sitting between them. CDR3 in amino acids: CASSVGGSSYNSPLHF. The CDR3 region has the DNA TGTGCCAGCAGCGTAGGGGGTAGCTCCTATAATTCACCCCTCCACTTT.

The chain recombines TRBV11-1 with TRBJ2-2; D is perhaps TRBD2 (6 bases). With 4 bases removed from V and 5 bases from J, the gap between germline ends came to 29 bases. Per the germline V gene, CDR1 is SGHAT and CDR2 is FQDESV (reference sequence). The length of the CDR3 is 20 residues. The DNA of the CDR3 is TGTGCCAGCAGCTCGAGGTTGTTTCACGGCGGGACGAAGGGGACCGGGGAGCTGTTTTTT. It is translated as CASSSRLFHGGTKGTGELFF.

This clonotype was observed a few times. The genes are TRBV28 and TRBJ2-1, with TRBD1 identical over 9 bases. Germline loops: CDR1 MDHEN, CDR2 SYDVKM. After removal of 3 bases from V and 6 bases from J, the junction contained 6 bases not matched to a gene. The CDR3 length is 15 residues. This CDR3 reads CASSFRDRVGNEQFF. The CDR3 DNA reads TGTGCCAGCAGTTTCCGGGACAGGGTGGGCAATGAGCAGTTCTTC.

This chain uses TRBV4-1 with TRBJ1-1; no definite D call. The V end lost 1 base, the J end lost 5 bases, and 8 bases lay between the germline ends. Germline CDR1 reads MGHRA; CDR2 reads YSYEKL. CDR3 size: 13 residues. CDR3 in amino acids: CASSQGSGTEAFF. For the CDR3, the DNA is TGCGCCAGCAGCCAAGGGAGCGGGACTGAAGCTTTCTTT.

This clonotype appeared many times. This chain connects TRBV5-6 to TRBJ2-5, with D perhaps matching TRBD1 or TRBD2 (5 bases each). The CDR3 spans 15 residues. V was clipped by 0 bases and J by 2 bases, with 11 bases between them. CDR1 and CDR2 (germline): SGHDT, YYEEEE. This CDR3 is CASSLAGAIQETQYF. In DNA, the CDR3 is TGTGCCAGCAGCTTGGCCGGGGCTATTCAAGAGACCCAGTACTTC.

This clonotype was counted many times. This chain uses TRBV12-3 or TRBV12-4 with TRBJ2-7; 9 bases are a match to TRBD1. The CDR3 has 14 residues. J gave up 3 bases and V 7 bases, and 7 bases lay outside the gene matches. The DNA of the CDR3 is TGTGCCAGCACCACCGGGACAGGGAACTACGAGCAGTACTTC. Its translation: CASTTGTGNYEQYF.

This chain links TRBV12-3 or TRBV12-4 with TRBJ2-3; no reliable D call. Trimming removed 1 base at V and 0 bases at J, with 11 bases between. The CDR3 covers 16 residues. CDR3 nucleotides: TGTGCCAGCAGTTTAGGAGTCCAGGCTAGCACAGATACGCAGTATTTT. Its translation is CASSLGVQASTDTQYF.

The chain has TRBV28 and TRBJ1-2; D unclear. The CDR3 consists of 12 residues. The V gene lost 2 bases and the J gene lost 7 bases, with 8 bases spanning the gap. Per germline, CDR1 MDHEN and CDR2 SYDVKM. The CDR3 protein is CASSLMTLGYTF. In nucleotides, the CDR3 is TGTGCCAGCAGTTTAATGACACTTGGCTACACCTTC.

This clonotype turned up a few times. The rearrangement joins TRBV10-3 to TRBJ2-3, with 8 bases lining up with TRBD1. This CDR3 comprises 15 residues. Per germline, CDR1 ENHRY and CDR2 SYGVKD. With V trimmed by 3 bases and J by 5 bases, 7 bases remained unmatched. The CDR3 DNA reads as TGTGCCATCAGTGACGGGCAGGGGGCAAAAGATACGCAGTATTTT. It specifies CAISDGQGAKDTQYF.

The chain combines TRBV28 with TRBJ1-2, with D tentatively TRBD1 (6 bases). V lost 10 bases and J lost 3, with 21 bases in between. The CDR3 has 15 residues. Per the germline V gene, CDR1 is MDHEN and CDR2 is SYDVKM. The CDR3 DNA reads TGTGCCACCACCCAAAACAGGGAAGAGGACTATGGCTACACCTTC. Translating gives CATTQNREEDYGYTF.

V gene TRBV15 combines with J gene TRBJ2-7; 11 positions agree with TRBD2. After removal of 8 bases from V and 0 bases from J, the junction contained 6 bases not matched to a gene. The CDR3 is 15 residues long. Germline CDR1 is LNHNV and CDR2 is YYDKDF (reference sequence). The CDR3: CATESGTSGSYEQYF. Here the CDR3 DNA reads TGTGCCACCGAATCCGGGACTAGCGGCTCCTACGAGCAGTACTTC. Full variable domain (rest looked up from reference TRBV15 and TRBJ2-7): DAMVIQNPRYQVTQFGKPVTLSCSQTLNHNVMYWYQQKSSQAPKLLFHYYDKDFNNEADTPDNFQSRRPNTSFCFLDIRSPGLGDTAMYLCATESGTSGSYEQYFGPGTRLTVT.

This clonotype has more than one count but fewer than ten. V and J are TRBV29-1 and TRBJ2-7; D ambiguous. The CDR3 has 13 residues. V shed 4 bases and J shed 3 bases, with 13 bases lying between them. CDR1 is SQVTM, CDR2 ANQGSEA, per germline. CDR3 loop: CSVAPRLGYEQYF. As DNA, the CDR3 is TGCAGCGTTGCCCCTCGACTGGGCTACGAGCAGTACTTC.